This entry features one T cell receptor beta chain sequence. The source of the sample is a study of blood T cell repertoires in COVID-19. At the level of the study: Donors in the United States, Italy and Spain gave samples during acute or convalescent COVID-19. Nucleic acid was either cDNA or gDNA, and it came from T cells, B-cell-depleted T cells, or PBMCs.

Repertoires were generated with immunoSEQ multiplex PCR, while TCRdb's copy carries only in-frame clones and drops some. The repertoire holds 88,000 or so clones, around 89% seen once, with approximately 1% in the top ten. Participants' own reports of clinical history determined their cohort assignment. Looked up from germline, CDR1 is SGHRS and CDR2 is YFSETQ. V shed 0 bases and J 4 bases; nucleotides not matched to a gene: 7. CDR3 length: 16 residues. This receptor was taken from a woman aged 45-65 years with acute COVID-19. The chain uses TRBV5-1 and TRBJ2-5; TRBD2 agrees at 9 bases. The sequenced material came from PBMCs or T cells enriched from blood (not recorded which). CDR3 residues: CASSLVWGSGRETQYF. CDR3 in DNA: TGCGCCAGCAGCTTGGTTTGGGGTAGCGGGAGAGAGACCCAGTACTTC.